The entry that follows covers one TCR beta chain sequence. What it recognizes is unknown. The data belong to a study of shared clonotypes between healthy human individuals. Overall study results and limits: Naive CD4 clonotypes were shared across several donors at 4% to 5%.

CDR3 size: 16 residues. CDR1 and CDR2 from the germline V gene are SNHLY and FYNNEI. V gave up 7 bases and J gave up 0 bases; unmatched junction bases: 9. Sequencing was performed with immunoSEQ multiplex PCR; in TCRdb, only in-frame clones are kept and a portion is missing. The table lists fewer than 2.5 million clones, over 85% of them singletons. The TCR sequence derives from a man younger than 30 in good health. Some clones in this sample may be carry-over from other donors' samples. V gene TRBV2 combines with J gene TRBJ2-1; TRBD2 agrees at 7 bases. Sequencing was performed on naive CD4+ T cells from PBMCs. The sample's subset: CD45RA+ positively selected. This chain's CDR3 is CASTETSRSSYNEQFF. CDR3 DNA sequence: TGTGCCAGCACCGAGACTAGCAGGAGCTCCTACAATGAGCAGTTCTTC.